Shown below are 10 T cell receptor beta chains from a single sample sequenced in a study of untreated major depressive disorder. Sequenced by immunoSEQ multiplex PCR; TCRdb stores in-frame clones only, minus some. The sample lists 20,000 or so clones; more than 75% were seen once. The sequencing input was CD4+ T cells from PBMCs. The source is a woman younger than 45 in good health.

In this sample, this clone turned up a few times. The chain joins TRBV10-3 to TRBJ1-6; a weak D match, TRBD1 (6 bases). Trimming cost V 1 base and J 7 bases, with 11 bases left between them. This CDR3 spans 15 amino acids. Germline-derived CDR1 and CDR2 are ENHRY and SYGVKD. CDR3 bases: TGTGCCATCAGTGAGTACGGACAGCCGAATTCACCCCTCCACTTT. It encodes CAISEYGQPNSPLHF.

The rearrangement joins TRBV5-1 to TRBJ2-3, with 12 bases aligning to TRBD2. The CDR3 has 16 residues. J gave up 4 bases and V 0 bases, and 3 bases lay outside the gene matches. CDR1 and CDR2 from the germline V gene are SGHRS and YFSETQ. CDR3 region: CASSLELAGGADTQYF. The CDR3 nucleotides read TGCGCCAGCAGCTTGGAGCTAGCGGGAGGGGCAGATACGCAGTATTTT.

This clone was detected only once. The chain uses TRBV6-1 and TRBJ2-1; TRBD1 aligns across 10 bases. Germline values: CDR1 MNHNS, CDR2 SASEGT. CDR3 length equals 15 residues. Trimming at V came to 4 bases and at J to 4 bases, leaving 4 bases not matched to a gene. The CDR3 protein is CASSASGQGYNEQFF. The DNA for the CDR3 is TGTGCCAGCAGTGCTTCGGGACAGGGGTACAATGAGCAGTTCTTC.

This clone was observed once. J is TRBJ2-1 and V is TRBV4-1, with TRBD2 matching over 13 bases. The CDR3 length is 15 residues. The germline gives CDR1 MGHRA, CDR2 YSYEKL. V gave up 1 base and J gave up 9 bases; unmatched junction bases: 3. As DNA, the CDR3 is TGCGCCAGCAGCCAAGGACTAGCGGGAGGAGGTGAGCAGTTCTTC. This sequence encodes CASSQGLAGGGEQFF.

V and J are TRBV5-6 and TRBJ1-5; a weak D match, TRBD1 (5 bases). This CDR3 has 19 residues. With 2 bases removed from V and 0 bases from J, the gap between germline ends came to 21 bases. The germline gives CDR1 SGHDT, CDR2 YYEEEE. CDR3 DNA sequence: TGTGCCAGCAGCTTTAAGGGGCCGCGTTCGGGTTATAGCAATCAGCCCCAGCATTTT. Translated: CASSFKGPRSGYSNQPQHF.

V is TRBV28 and J is TRBJ1-2, with D possibly being TRBD1 (6 bases). Germline lookup yields CDR1 MDHEN and CDR2 SYDVKM. The CDR3 contains 17 residues. The germline V and J ends were trimmed by 4 bases and 0 bases, with 18 bases remaining between them. The CDR3 reads CASSSLGGRQTNYGYTF. CDR3 sequence (DNA): TGTGCCAGCAGTTCCTTAGGGGGACGGCAGACTAACTATGGCTACACCTTC.

This rearrangement joins TRBV27 to TRBJ2-3; 9 positions match TRBD1. CDR1 is MNHEY, CDR2 SMNVEV, per germline (reference sequence). This CDR3 has 14 residues. J was trimmed by 7 bases and V by 5 bases; bases with no gene match: 7. The CDR3 DNA follows: TGTGCCAGCAGTACGACAGGGGGGTTACATACGCAGTATTTT. This sequence encodes CASSTTGGLHTQYF.

A few counts support this clone. The chain combines TRBV5-1 with TRBJ2-7; tentative D call: TRBD2 (6 bases). CDR3 length: 13 amino acids. V lost 0 bases, J lost 6 bases, and 10 bases lay in between. Germline V gene lookup returns CDR1 SGHRS and CDR2 YFSETQ. The CDR3 DNA is TGCGCCAGCAGCTTGGATCGGGGAGGCGAGCAGTACTTC. Translation: CASSLDRGGEQYF.

This chain links TRBV7-3 with TRBJ2-3; D gene uncertain. CDR1 SGHTA and CDR2 FQGTGA come from the germline V gene. V dropped 1 base and J dropped 2 bases, with 10 bases sitting between them. The CDR3 consists of 15 residues. The chain's CDR3 is CASSLRGPPTDTQYF. CDR3 sequence (DNA): TGTGCCAGCAGCTTAAGGGGTCCCCCCACAGATACGCAGTATTTT.

The rearrangement links TRBV2 to TRBJ2-1; D gene uncertain. The V end lost 8 bases, the J end lost 7 bases, and 12 bases lay between the germline ends. CDR3 size: 12 residues. Germline V gene data show CDR1 as SNHLY and CDR2 as FYNNEI. DNA of the CDR3: TGTGCCAGCTCTTACTCAGGAAATGAGCAGTTCTTC. Translated, it gives CASSYSGNEQFF.